This T cell receptor (beta chain) was retrieved from a study of blood T cell repertoires in COVID-19 (dated by TCRdb to the early 2020s). About the full investigation: Collaborator samples came from the United States, Italy and Spain and covered acute and convalescent phases of COVID-19. The material from the prospective study consisted of cDNA or gDNA derived from T cells, B-cell-depleted T cells, or PBMCs. The dataset comprised deeply sampled blood TCRbeta repertoires from subjects exposed to, actively infected with, or recovered from COVID-19. The repertoires were made available in a free public database intended to serve as a resource for research on the immune response to SARS-CoV-2. Samples came from the ongoing ImmuneRACE study (first 160 participants) plus 1,254 subjects from 6 global collaborators. The sample metadata nearly always contained a de-identified subject ID, COVID-19 status, age in years and sex. HLA class I and class II types, where available, came from metadata supplied by the sample provider rather than from assay-based typing. Results and caveats for the whole study, not just this receptor: Clinical and demographic metadata were provided uncurated, with the amount varying by source and participant.

TCRbeta CDR3 regions were amplified from genomic DNA using the immunoSEQ Assay, a bias-controlled multiplex PCR. Turning to the authors' computational methods: The number of nucleated cells in each sample was estimated from the amplification of reference gene primers within the assay. To quantify the absolute abundance of each unique TCRbeta CDR3 rearrangement, sequence reads were collapsed and filtered. For each sample, productive Simpson clonality was calculated as the square root of Simpson's diversity index across productive rearrangements. TCRdb carries this immuneACCESS record with in-frame sequences only. Its versions omit some clonotypes, under half of them owing to an unresolved V gene in the studies checked, with the rest unexplained. V and J calls and clone size follow that table, whereas D and trimming were derived from the DNA. Here the sample has roughly 5,000 clones; roughly nine tenths occur a single time. Around 20% of the sample is held by the ten biggest clonotypes.

V is clipped by 6 bases and J by 10 bases, and the sequence between their germline boundaries is 13 bases long. Based on the germline V gene, the CDR1 and CDR2 sequences are ENHRY and SYGVKD. The CDR3 contains 12 residues, cysteine and phenylalanine counted. Kept here is only the CDR3 DNA, which spans 36 bases and is read in frame from base 1. With respect to this clone: Its target antigen remains unknown. No base quality information exists; no much larger clone differs at one position.

The collaborating institutions used their own protocols to collect whole blood in K2EDTA tubes. For TCRbeta analysis, collaborator samples were shipped as frozen whole blood, as isolated PBMCs, or as DNA extracted from either sample type. The rearrangement combines TRBV10-3 with TRBJ2-1, with the D gene too uncertain to name. This TCR derives from a human donor in a cohort sampled during active COVID-19. The sample was peripheral blood. The base sequence is TGTGCCATCAGATCGACCCCGAGGGAGCAGTTCTTC. It encodes CAIRSTPREQFF.